Below are 3 T cell receptor beta chains sequenced from a single sample in a study of T-cell memory formation after mild COVID-19 (dated by TCRdb to the early 2020s). Receptors were amplified or captured by 5' RACE. Sequenced using an Illumina NovaSeq 6000. The raw public data were reprocessed by TCRdb itself: fastp quality trimming at Q25, MiXCR clonotype calling, in-frame beta chains only. Each entry merges the rows of one CDR3 protein and shows their most common DNA and genes. This sample comprises hundreds of thousands of distinct CDR3 sequences, 15% to 20% of them detected only once. The ten most abundant clones make up around 22% of the sample. What was sequenced was PBMCs or a T cell subset sorted from them (not recorded which). These receptors were collected from a young man who had mild COVID-19 (a few samples of this study predate the infection). The sample titles of this study are shuffled in the database, so cell type and time point are left out; the donor was told from shared clones.

The chain joins TRBV7-2 to TRBJ2-7; TRBD2 is a possible D gene (6 bases). The CDR3 runs 13 residues. V lost 0 bases and J 7 bases, leaving 10 bases between the germline ends. The V gene's germline CDR1 is SGHTA and CDR2 FQGNSA. CDR3 protein: CASSLASAGEQYF. The CDR3 region has the DNA TGTGCCAGCAGCTTAGCATCTGCGGGGGAGCAGTACTTC.

This clonotype was seen only a few times. J is TRBJ1-2 and V is TRBV7-9, with D unresolved. CDR1 is SEHNR and CDR2 is FQNEAQ in the germline V gene (reference sequence). The CDR3 covers 14 residues. V shed 5 bases and J shed 4 bases, with 14 bases lying between them. The CDR3 here is CASSPASGIYGYTF. CDR3 DNA sequence: TGTGCCAGCAGCCCCGCAAGTGGGATCTATGGCTACACCTTC.

J is TRBJ2-4 and V is TRBV5-1; 7 bases map to TRBD1. The CDR3 has 15 residues. After removal of 0 bases from V and 2 bases from J, the junction contained 2 bases not matched to a gene. The V gene's germline CDR1 is SGHRS and CDR2 YFSETQ. CDR3 protein: CASSLVDRSKNIQYF. The DNA for the CDR3 is TGCGCCAGCAGCTTGGTGGACAGGTCCAAAAACATTCAGTACTTC.